A selection of T cell receptor beta chains follows, all from one sample in a study of cytomegalovirus exposure and HLA in healthy donors. Sequenced by immunoSEQ multiplex PCR; TCRdb stores in-frame clones only, minus some. The repertoire holds about 98,000 clones, with over 65% as singletons. Sequencing was performed on PBMCs. Receptor source: a man between 40 and 49 years old in good health and CMV-seronegative. Both conserved end residues are part of each CDR3. Each record gives: J gene, clone size, V gene, D gene, CDR3 protein, CDR3 DNA. D genes are given only for firm matches. Clone size is not always given. Where it is, it says once, few, many or a class for expanded clones.

j_call: TRBJ1-1; clone_size: -; v_call: TRBV27; d_call: TRBD1; cdr3_aa: CASSLFGTGYGVNTEAFF; cdr3_nt: TGTGCCAGCAGTTTATTCGGGACAGGGTACGGGGTGAACACTGAAGCTTTCTTT
j_call: TRBJ1-2; clone_size: -; v_call: TRBV27; d_call: -; cdr3_aa: CASKRADEYGYTF; cdr3_nt: TGTGCCAGCAAGAGGGCGGACGAATATGGCTACACCTTC
j_call: TRBJ2-7; clone_size: once; v_call: TRBV10-3; d_call: TRBD2; cdr3_aa: CAISESSGGASSYEQYF; cdr3_nt: TGTGCCATCAGTGAGTCAAGCGGGGGGGCCTCTAGCTACGAGCAGTACTTC
j_call: TRBJ1-1; clone_size: -; v_call: TRBV5-1; d_call: -; cdr3_aa: CASSLYRNTEAFF; cdr3_nt: TGCGCCAGCAGCTTGTACAGGAACACTGAAGCTTTCTTT
j_call: TRBJ2-5; clone_size: -; v_call: TRBV7-6; d_call: TRBD2; cdr3_aa: CASSSYSRGLQETQYF; cdr3_nt: TGTGCCAGCAGCTCCTACTCCCGGGGACTACAAGAGACCCAGTACTTC
j_call: TRBJ2-3; clone_size: -; v_call: TRBV5-1; d_call: TRBD2; cdr3_aa: CASSPGGITDTQYF; cdr3_nt: TGCGCCAGCAGCCCGGGGGGGATCACAGATACGCAGTATTTT
j_call: TRBJ1-4; clone_size: -; v_call: TRBV27; d_call: -; cdr3_aa: CASSLSFTTNEKLFF; cdr3_nt: TGTGCCAGCAGTTTATCTTTTACAACTAATGAAAAACTGTTTTTT
j_call: TRBJ1-6; clone_size: -; v_call: TRBV6-1; d_call: -; cdr3_aa: CASREGPGNSPLHF; cdr3_nt: TGTGCCAGTCGGGAAGGGCCAGGAAATTCACCCCTCCACTTT
j_call: TRBJ1-1; clone_size: -; v_call: TRBV2; d_call: TRBD1; cdr3_aa: CASSEGTGVENTEAFF; cdr3_nt: TGTGCCAGCAGTGAGGGGACAGGGGTGGAGAACACTGAAGCTTTCTTT
j_call: TRBJ2-6; clone_size: medium-sized; v_call: TRBV5-8; d_call: TRBD2; cdr3_aa: CASSAREGGYSGANVLTF; cdr3_nt: TGTGCCAGCAGCGCCAGGGAGGGCGGCTACTCTGGGGCCAACGTCCTGACTTTC
j_call: TRBJ1-1; clone_size: once; v_call: TRBV7-9; d_call: TRBD1; cdr3_aa: CASREGGVTEAFF; cdr3_nt: TGTGCCAGCAGGGAAGGGGGCGTCACTGAAGCTTTCTTT
j_call: TRBJ2-7; clone_size: -; v_call: TRBV4-2; d_call: TRBD2; cdr3_aa: CASSTIGEGTYEQYF; cdr3_nt: TGTGCCAGCAGCACCATTGGGGAGGGGACCTACGAGCAGTACTTC
j_call: TRBJ2-7; clone_size: -; v_call: TRBV5-4; d_call: TRBD1; cdr3_aa: CASSSGQGDYEQYF; cdr3_nt: TGTGCCAGCAGCTCCGGACAGGGGGACTACGAGCAGTACTTC
j_call: TRBJ2-3; clone_size: once; v_call: TRBV5-1; d_call: TRBD1; cdr3_aa: CASSLTGRGPGDTQYF; cdr3_nt: TGCGCCAGCAGCTTGACGGGCAGGGGGCCGGGAGATACGCAGTATTTT
j_call: TRBJ2-5; clone_size: -; v_call: TRBV12-2; d_call: -; cdr3_aa: CASRPSETQYF; cdr3_nt: TGTGCAAGTCGCCCCTCAGAGACCCAGTACTTC
j_call: TRBJ1-2; clone_size: -; v_call: TRBV5-1; d_call: TRBD1; cdr3_aa: CASSLDGTGGLSNYGYTF; cdr3_nt: TGCGCCAGCAGCTTGGACGGGACAGGGGGCTTATCGAACTATGGCTACACCTTC
j_call: TRBJ2-1; clone_size: few; v_call: TRBV7-7; d_call: TRBD2; cdr3_aa: CASSLYPRLAGPSQGNEQFF; cdr3_nt: TGTGCTAGCAGCTTATATCCCCGGCTAGCGGGCCCCTCCCAGGGCAATGAGCAGTTCTTC
j_call: TRBJ2-6; clone_size: -; v_call: TRBV18; d_call: -; cdr3_aa: CASSPTSWSSGANVLTF; cdr3_nt: TGTGCCAGCTCCCCCACCTCGTGGAGCTCTGGGGCCAACGTCCTGACTTTC
j_call: TRBJ1-1; clone_size: -; v_call: TRBV29-1; d_call: TRBD1; cdr3_aa: CSGGTVAMNTEAFF; cdr3_nt: TGCAGCGGTGGGACAGTGGCTATGAACACTGAAGCTTTCTTT
j_call: TRBJ1-5; clone_size: -; v_call: TRBV19; d_call: -; cdr3_aa: CASTPKQGNQPQHF; cdr3_nt: TGTGCCAGTACCCCAAAACAGGGTAATCAGCCCCAGCATTTT
j_call: TRBJ2-1; clone_size: few; v_call: TRBV29-1; d_call: TRBD2; cdr3_aa: CSVNARTSGGAFIYNEQFF; cdr3_nt: TGCAGCGTGAATGCTAGGACTAGCGGGGGGGCCTTTATCTACAATGAGCAGTTCTTC
j_call: TRBJ1-4; clone_size: once; v_call: TRBV27; d_call: -; cdr3_aa: CASRGVTTNEKLFF; cdr3_nt: TGTGCCAGCCGGGGGGTTACAACTAATGAAAAACTGTTTTTT
j_call: TRBJ2-2; clone_size: -; v_call: TRBV11-3; d_call: -; cdr3_aa: CASSFQGGITGELFF; cdr3_nt: TGTGCCAGCAGCTTTCAGGGGGGTATCACCGGGGAGCTGTTTTTT
j_call: TRBJ2-1; clone_size: -; v_call: TRBV6-5; d_call: TRBD2; cdr3_aa: CASSKTSGGSDEQFF; cdr3_nt: TGTGCCAGCAGCAAGACTAGCGGGGGGTCAGATGAGCAGTTCTTC
j_call: TRBJ2-7; clone_size: -; v_call: TRBV10-1; d_call: -; cdr3_aa: CASSEAGTYEQYF; cdr3_nt: TGCGCCAGCAGTGAGGCAGGGACCTACGAGCAGTACTTC
j_call: TRBJ1-5; clone_size: -; v_call: TRBV27; d_call: TRBD1; cdr3_aa: CASSPLTGGLKPQHF; cdr3_nt: TGTGCCAGCAGCCCTCTCACAGGGGGCTTAAAGCCCCAGCATTTT
j_call: TRBJ1-2; clone_size: once; v_call: TRBV5-6; d_call: TRBD1; cdr3_aa: CASSSTTGTGAPSNYGYTF; cdr3_nt: TGTGCCAGCAGCTCGACAACCGGGACAGGGGCCCCCTCTAACTATGGCTACACCTTC
j_call: TRBJ1-6; clone_size: -; v_call: TRBV5-4; d_call: -; cdr3_aa: CASSLSLPTNSPLHF; cdr3_nt: TGTGCCAGCAGCTTGTCACTACCTACTAATTCACCCCTCCACTTT
j_call: TRBJ1-2; clone_size: few; v_call: TRBV9; d_call: -; cdr3_aa: CASSGAWQGIYGYTF; cdr3_nt: TGTGCCAGCAGCGGGGCGTGGCAGGGAATTTATGGCTACACCTTC
j_call: TRBJ1-1; clone_size: -; v_call: TRBV7-3; d_call: -; cdr3_aa: CASSPGRGEAFF; cdr3_nt: TGTGCCAGCAGCCCAGGGCGGGGTGAAGCTTTCTTT
j_call: TRBJ2-1; clone_size: few; v_call: TRBV7-8; d_call: -; cdr3_aa: CASSLGVLGGHNEQFF; cdr3_nt: TGTGCCAGCAGCTTAGGGGTCCTCGGGGGACACAATGAGCAGTTCTTC
j_call: TRBJ1-5; clone_size: -; v_call: TRBV4-1; d_call: -; cdr3_aa: CASSQAEQGDQPQHF; cdr3_nt: TGCGCCAGCAGCCAAGCCGAACAGGGTGACCAGCCCCAGCATTTT
j_call: TRBJ1-2; clone_size: -; v_call: TRBV18; d_call: -; cdr3_aa: CASSTDIPRVAF; cdr3_nt: TGTGCCAGCTCGACAGATATACCCCGGGTCGCCTTC
j_call: TRBJ2-5; clone_size: -; v_call: TRBV27; d_call: -; cdr3_aa: CASSLYDSEETQYF; cdr3_nt: TGTGCCAGCAGTTTATATGACAGTGAAGAGACCCAGTACTTC
j_call: TRBJ2-7; clone_size: few; v_call: TRBV6-5; d_call: -; cdr3_aa: CASMQGSYEQYF; cdr3_nt: TGTGCCAGCATGCAGGGGTCCTACGAGCAGTACTTC
j_call: TRBJ2-7; clone_size: -; v_call: TRBV7-7; d_call: -; cdr3_aa: CASSLQQGITYEQYF; cdr3_nt: TGTGCTAGCAGCTTACAGCAGGGTATAACCTACGAGCAGTACTTC
j_call: TRBJ2-7; clone_size: -; v_call: TRBV5-1; d_call: TRBD1; cdr3_aa: CASSATGSYEQYF; cdr3_nt: TGCGCCAGCAGCGCGACAGGGAGCTACGAGCAGTACTTC
j_call: TRBJ2-1; clone_size: -; v_call: TRBV6-5; d_call: TRBD2; cdr3_aa: CASTSGGGNNEQFF; cdr3_nt: TGTGCCAGCACTAGCGGGGGGGGTAACAATGAGCAGTTCTTC
j_call: TRBJ2-2; clone_size: -; v_call: TRBV4-3; d_call: -; cdr3_aa: CASSQEWTVTGELFF; cdr3_nt: TGCGCCAGCAGCCAAGAATGGACAGTCACCGGGGAGCTGTTTTTT
j_call: TRBJ1-3; clone_size: once; v_call: TRBV30; d_call: -; cdr3_aa: CAWSVGRHGNTIYF; cdr3_nt: TGTGCCTGGAGTGTGGGGAGGCATGGAAACACCATATATTTT
j_call: TRBJ1-1; clone_size: -; v_call: TRBV29-1; d_call: -; cdr3_aa: CSGRSGTEAFF; cdr3_nt: TGCAGCGGTAGATCAGGCACTGAAGCTTTCTTT
j_call: TRBJ2-7; clone_size: -; v_call: TRBV18; d_call: TRBD1; cdr3_aa: CASSPDRYEQYF; cdr3_nt: TGTGCCAGCTCACCGGACAGGTACGAGCAGTACTTC
j_call: TRBJ1-5; clone_size: -; v_call: TRBV19; d_call: TRBD1; cdr3_aa: CASSPGTGGYSNQPQHF; cdr3_nt: TGTGCCAGTAGCCCAGGGACAGGGGGATATAGCAATCAGCCCCAGCATTTT
j_call: TRBJ1-2; clone_size: -; v_call: TRBV5-6; d_call: TRBD1; cdr3_aa: CASSLAGGSYGYTF; cdr3_nt: TGTGCCAGCAGCTTGGCAGGGGGCAGCTATGGCTACACCTTC
j_call: TRBJ2-3; clone_size: -; v_call: TRBV9; d_call: -; cdr3_aa: CASSVAGGASTDTQYF; cdr3_nt: TGTGCCAGCAGCGTAGCGGGCGGGGCGAGCACAGATACGCAGTATTTT
j_call: TRBJ1-5; clone_size: -; v_call: TRBV29-1; d_call: -; cdr3_aa: CSAPGGWNQPQHF; cdr3_nt: TGCAGCGCCCCCGGGGGTTGGAATCAGCCCCAGCATTTT
j_call: TRBJ1-2; clone_size: -; v_call: TRBV9; d_call: -; cdr3_aa: CASSVSGDPNYGYTF; cdr3_nt: TGTGCCAGCAGCGTTTCCGGAGACCCAAACTATGGCTACACCTTC
j_call: TRBJ2-5; clone_size: -; v_call: TRBV19; d_call: -; cdr3_aa: CASSIRRETQYF; cdr3_nt: TGTGCCAGTAGTATCCGGAGGGAGACCCAGTACTTC
j_call: TRBJ1-6; clone_size: -; v_call: TRBV7-8; d_call: -; cdr3_aa: CASSLQGTTYNSPLHF; cdr3_nt: TGTGCCAGCAGCTTACAGGGGACCACCTATAATTCACCCCTCCACTTT
j_call: TRBJ2-5; clone_size: -; v_call: TRBV5-4; d_call: -; cdr3_aa: CASSLDGSQETQYF; cdr3_nt: TGTGCCAGCAGCTTGGATGGCAGCCAAGAGACCCAGTACTTC
j_call: TRBJ2-5; clone_size: -; v_call: TRBV5-1; d_call: TRBD2; cdr3_aa: CASRMSVQSGGALETQYF; cdr3_nt: TGCGCCAGCCGGATGAGTGTTCAAAGCGGGGGGGCCTTAGAGACCCAGTACTTC
j_call: TRBJ2-2; clone_size: -; v_call: TRBV19; d_call: TRBD1; cdr3_aa: CASSGKPGQGSPNANTGELFF; cdr3_nt: TGTGCCAGTAGTGGAAAACCGGGACAGGGGAGTCCCAACGCGAACACCGGGGAGCTGTTTTTT
j_call: TRBJ1-5; clone_size: -; v_call: TRBV19; d_call: TRBD1; cdr3_aa: CASSIGGQGQPQHF; cdr3_nt: TGTGCCAGTAGTATAGGTGGACAGGGACAGCCCCAGCATTTT
j_call: TRBJ2-1; clone_size: -; v_call: TRBV4-3; d_call: TRBD1; cdr3_aa: CASSQQGVYNEQFF; cdr3_nt: TGCGCCAGCAGCCAACAGGGGGTGTACAATGAGCAGTTCTTC
j_call: TRBJ1-2; clone_size: -; v_call: TRBV29-1; d_call: -; cdr3_aa: CSVEEWGDGYTF; cdr3_nt: TGCAGCGTTGAAGAGTGGGGGGATGGCTACACCTTC